The 32 T cell receptor beta chains below come from one sample, sequenced in a study of T cell changes during pregnancy in multiple sclerosis. Clones were sequenced by immunoSEQ multiplex PCR, and TCRdb holds only the in-frame ones, with some missing. Of about 42,000 clones listed, about 88% are singletons. Sequenced here: CD4+ T cells from peripheral blood mononuclear cells, sampled in the second trimester of pregnancy. The receptors originated from a female donor with multiple sclerosis, enrolled in a pregnancy study.

The rearrangement joins TRBV7-2 to TRBJ1-1; 9 positions match TRBD1. The germline V gene has CDR1 SGHTA and CDR2 FQGNSA. The CDR3 length is 16 residues. With V trimmed by 8 bases and J by 4 bases, 14 bases remained unmatched. This CDR3 is CASGVWVGTGLTEAFF. The CDR3 DNA follows: TGTGCCAGCGGCGTATGGGTCGGGACAGGGCTCACTGAAGCTTTCTTT.

The chain recombines TRBV5-1 with TRBJ2-3, with TRBD2 matching over 15 bases. Per germline, CDR1 SGHRS and CDR2 YFSETQ. V dropped 4 bases and J dropped 6; count of bases not matched to a gene: 9. The length of the CDR3 is 17 residues. DNA for the CDR3: TGCGCCAGCAGCCTGGTCGGACTAGCGGGAGGGGGTGATACGCAGTATTTT. It specifies CASSLVGLAGGGDTQYF.

This chain connects TRBV9 to TRBJ1-4; 7 bases fit TRBD1. With V trimmed by 5 bases and J by 8 bases, 6 bases remained unmatched. The CDR3 loop spans 13 amino acids. The germline CDR1 and CDR2 sequences are SGDLS and YYNGEE. CDR3 nucleotides: TGTGCCAGCAGAGGGGGCGCTCAGGAAAAACTGTTTTTT. This sequence encodes CASRGGAQEKLFF.

About this clone: A junction boundary mismatches the germline segment, possibly from a read error. This sequence joins TRBV7-9 and TRBJ2-6; 9 bases are a match to TRBD1. CDR1 and CDR2 from the germline V gene are SEHNR and FQNEAQ (reference sequence). This CDR3 comprises 14 residues. The CDR3 protein is CLGTGSDGANVLTF. Written as DNA, the CDR3 is TGCCTGGGGACAGGGTCGGATGGGGCCAACGTCCTGACTTTC.

The V call is TRBV7-3, the J call TRBJ2-1; D unclear. V lost 0 bases and J 0 bases, leaving 6 bases between the germline ends. The CDR3 has 15 amino acids. Per the germline V gene, CDR1 is SGHTA and CDR2 is FQGTGA. The CDR3 DNA reads as TGTGCCAGCAGCTTAACCGGCGGCTCCTACAATGAGCAGTTCTTC. The encoded protein is CASSLTGGSYNEQFF. The complete variable domain, with remaining parts taken from reference TRBV7-3 and TRBJ2-1, reads GAGVSQTPSNKVTEKGKYVELRCDPISGHTALYWYRQSLGQGPEFLIYFQGTGAADDSGLPNDRFFAVRPEGSVSTLKIQRTERGDSAVYLCASSLTGGSYNEQFFGPGTRLTVL.

The rearrangement links TRBV7-2 to TRBJ2-1; perhaps TRBD2 as D (5 bases). V gave up 7 bases and J gave up 1 base, with 14 bases separating them. The CDR3 is 15 residues long. Germline assignment: CDR1 SGHTA and CDR2 FQGNSA. As DNA, the CDR3 is TGTGCCAGCACCATCACAGCGGCGTCCTACAATGAGCAGTTCTTC. Its protein product is CASTITAASYNEQFF.

The chain joins TRBV7-2 to TRBJ2-7, with 15 positions matching TRBD2. The trim removed 5 bases at V and 9 bases at J, leaving 5 bases unmatched. CDR3 size: 14 residues. In germline, CDR1 is SGHTA, CDR2 FQGNSA. The CDR3 sequence: CASSRTGLAGGQYF. The CDR3, as DNA: TGTGCCAGCAGCAGGACGGGACTAGCGGGAGGGCAGTACTTC.

The J gene is TRBJ1-5, the V gene TRBV28; maybe TRBD1 (5 bases). V was cut by 2 bases and J by 7 bases, with 12 bases left in between. The germline gives CDR1 MDHEN, CDR2 SYDVKM. CDR3 length: 14 residues. CDR3 region: CASSLIRGNQPQHF. CDR3 DNA sequence: TGTGCCAGCAGTTTAATCCGGGGGAACCAGCCCCAGCATTTT.

The chain couples TRBV15 to TRBJ2-7; unclear D gene. The germline V and J ends were trimmed by 3 bases and 2 bases, with 11 bases remaining between them. The CDR3 is 14 residues long. Germline V lookup: CDR1 LNHNV, CDR2 YYDKDF (reference sequence). Here the CDR3 reads CATSRAAATYEQYF. The CDR3 nucleotides read TGTGCCACCAGCAGGGCCGCGGCTACCTACGAGCAGTACTTC.

The rearrangement uses TRBV28 and TRBJ2-3, with 12 bases lining up with TRBD2. The CDR3 is made up of 15 amino acids. V trimming: 7 bases; J trimming: 2 bases; junction bases outside the gene matches: 4. Germline-derived CDR1 and CDR2 are MDHEN and SYDVKM. This chain's CDR3 is CASTSGRGFTDTQYF. As DNA, the CDR3 is TGTGCCAGCACTAGCGGGAGGGGATTCACAGATACGCAGTATTTT.

V and J are TRBV5-4 and TRBJ2-3, with a weak D call TRBD2 (5 bases). CDR3 length: 13 amino acids. Trimming took 0 bases from V and 6 from J, leaving 8 bases between them. CDR1 SGHNT and CDR2 YYREEE come from the germline V gene (reference sequence). CDR3 nucleotides: TGTGCCAGCAGCTTGGACTGGAGGGATACGCAGTATTTT. Translating it yields CASSLDWRDTQYF.

This clone appeared a single time. The chain joins TRBV28 to TRBJ2-7; 8 bases match TRBD2. CDR3 length: 14 residues. The germline CDR1 and CDR2 sequences are MDHEN and SYDVKM. V lost 7 bases, J lost 4 bases, and 9 bases stayed unmatched. Here the CDR3 reads CASNLSGSGYEQYF. The CDR3, as DNA: TGTGCCAGCAACCTGAGCGGGAGTGGTTACGAGCAGTACTTC.

About this clone itself: Compared with germline, one end of the junction differs, possibly owing to a read error. This chain joins TRBV7-7 and TRBJ2-2, with D possibly TRBD2 on 7 matching bases. Germline CDR1 and CDR2: SSHAT and FNYEAQ (reference sequence). This CDR3 comprises 18 residues. CDR3 protein: CASSLLPGGPLNTGELFF. DNA for the CDR3: TGTGCTAGCAGCTTACTCCCCGGGGGGCCCCTAAACACCGGGGAGCTGTTTTTT.

This clone occurred once. V and J are TRBV27 and TRBJ2-7; D gene uncertain. The length of the CDR3 is 12 residues. Germline lookup yields CDR1 MNHEY and CDR2 SMNVEV (reference sequence). Deletions cut 2 bases from V and 3 bases from J, with 5 bases between. The CDR3, as DNA: TGTGCCAGCAGTTTAACTGGCTACGAGCAGTACTTC. It specifies CASSLTGYEQYF.

This chain connects TRBV5-1 to TRBJ1-1, with 12 bases fitting TRBD1. The V gene end was trimmed by 5 bases and the J gene end by 1 base; junction bases not matched to a gene: 9. The CDR3 has 17 residues. CDR1 is SGHRS, CDR2 YFSETQ, per germline. The chain's CDR3 is CASRPGTGGGGNTEAFF. The CDR3 DNA reads as TGCGCCAGCAGACCCGGGACAGGGGGCGGTGGGAACACTGAAGCTTTCTTT.

The J gene is TRBJ1-4, the V gene TRBV7-2; 10 positions agree with TRBD1. V was clipped by 5 bases and J by 8 bases; unmatched bases: 5. This CDR3 has 14 residues. Germline V gives CDR1 SGHTA, CDR2 FQGNSA. CDR3 residues: CASSPGQGREKLFF. The CDR3 nucleotides read TGTGCCAGCAGCCCGGGACAGGGGAGGGAAAAACTGTTTTTT.

This sequence joins TRBV4-1 and TRBJ1-4; the D gene is possibly TRBD1 (6 bases). Germline CDR1 and CDR2: MGHRA and YSYEKL. Trimming removed 2 bases at V and 8 bases at J, with 18 bases between. The CDR3 consists of 16 residues. The CDR3 DNA reads as TGCGCCAGCAGCCAATTGATATCGGACAGTCGAGAAAAACTGTTTTTT. Translation gives CASSQLISDSREKLFF.

The J gene is TRBJ1-1, the V gene TRBV2; 9 nucleotides align to TRBD1. Germline V gene lookup returns CDR1 SNHLY and CDR2 FYNNEI. The CDR3 sequence is 14 residues long. V lost 4 bases and J lost 4; bases outside the gene matches: 4. Written as DNA, the CDR3 is TGTGCCAGCAGTGGCGACAGGGGGACCACTGAAGCTTTCTTT. This sequence encodes CASSGDRGTTEAFF. Full variable domain (rest looked up from reference TRBV2 and TRBJ1-1): EPEVTQTPSHQVTQMGQEVILRCVPISNHLYFYWYRQILGQKVEFLVSFYNNEISEKSEIFDDQFSVERPDGSNFTLKIRSTKLEDSAMYFCASSGDRGTTEAFFGQGTRLTVV.

The CDR3 DNA sequence: TGTGCCAGTAGTATTGCGGGACAGGGGGGGAACACTGAAGCTTTCTTT. The encoded protein is CASSIAGQGGNTEAFF. J is TRBJ1-1 and V is TRBV19, with 11 bases aligning to TRBD1. V shed 3 bases and J 1 base; nucleotides not matched to a gene: 4. This CDR3 region has 16 residues. Germline V CDR1 and CDR2: LNHDA, SQIVND (reference sequence).

The chain joins TRBV7-2 to TRBJ2-7; D is possibly TRBD2 (5 bases). The CDR3 loop spans 14 amino acids. The ends were cut back, 5 bases at V and 3 bases at J, with 14 bases in the middle. Germline lookup yields CDR1 SGHTA and CDR2 FQGNSA. This CDR3 reads CASSTDYTYYEQYF. Here the CDR3 DNA reads TGTGCCAGCAGCACCGACTATACTTACTACGAGCAGTACTTC.

This sequence joins TRBV7-2 and TRBJ2-1; D not certain. The CDR3 extends over 14 amino acids. Germline V gene sequence: CDR1 SGHTA, CDR2 FQGNSA. Trimming shortened V by 0 bases and J by 5 bases, and 8 bases separated the two germline ends. The CDR3 reads CASSLAHFNNEQFF. CDR3 nucleotides: TGTGCCAGCAGCTTAGCGCACTTCAACAATGAGCAGTTCTTC.

The J gene is TRBJ2-2, the V gene TRBV5-1, with 10 bases fitting TRBD2. The CDR3 has 16 amino acids. J gave up 4 bases and V 2 bases, and 5 bases lay outside the gene matches. Germline V gene data show CDR1 as SGHRS and CDR2 as YFSETQ. The CDR3: CASSFGTSVFTGELFF. The DNA for the CDR3 is TGCGCCAGCAGCTTCGGGACTAGCGTCTTCACCGGGGAGCTGTTTTTT.

This sequence joins TRBV5-1 and TRBJ2-1, with TRBD2 matching over 13 bases. The length of the CDR3 is 17 residues. Germline CDR1 is SGHRS and CDR2 is YFSETQ. The V segment lost 4 bases and the J segment 0 bases; nucleotides outside the gene matches: 4. This chain's CDR3 is CASSPRTSGSSYNEQFF. CDR3 nucleotide sequence: TGCGCCAGCAGCCCCAGGACTAGCGGGAGCTCCTACAATGAGCAGTTCTTC.

The chain is built from TRBV7-2 and TRBJ2-1; 12 bases match TRBD2. This CDR3 is built from 15 residues. V gave up 5 bases and J gave up 7 bases; unmatched junction bases: 6. Germline lookup yields CDR1 SGHTA and CDR2 FQGNSA. CDR3 nucleotides: TGTGCCAGCAGCCACCCAGGACTAGCGGGAAATGAGCAGTTCTTC. This sequence encodes CASSHPGLAGNEQFF. The full variable domain, in which reference TRBV7-2 and TRBJ2-1 provide the parts outside the CDR3, is GAGVSQSPSNKVTEKGKDVELRCDPISGHTALYWYRQSLGQGLEFLIYFQGNSAPDKSGLPSDRFSAERTGGSVSTLTIQRTQQEDSAVYLCASSHPGLAGNEQFFGPGTRLTVL.

The rearrangement links TRBV27 to TRBJ1-2, with 7 nucleotides matching TRBD1. Losses at the gene ends were 6 bases for V and 7 bases for J; bases not matched to a gene: 11. The germline gives CDR1 MNHEY, CDR2 SMNVEV (reference sequence). The CDR3 extends over 14 amino acids. The CDR3 bases are TGTGCCAGCAGACTAAGTGACAGGGTTGGTGGCTACACCTTC. Its protein is CASRLSDRVGGYTF.

A remark on this clone: Other nucleotide sequences from this sample produce the same CDR3. The chain has TRBV5-1 and TRBJ1-3, with D possibly TRBD1 on 6 matching bases. This CDR3 comprises 14 residues. CDR1 and CDR2 (germline): SGHRS, YFSETQ. V was pared by 0 bases and J by 4 bases, with 8 bases between. The DNA of the CDR3 is TGCGCCAGCAGCTTGGGGACAGTCGGAAACACCATATATTTT. Its protein product is CASSLGTVGNTIYF.

The chain combines TRBV7-9 with TRBJ2-7; 13 bases line up with TRBD2. The CDR3 loop spans 15 amino acids. The J segment lost 6 bases and the V segment lost 7 bases, leaving 9 bases of the junction unmatched. Germline lookup yields CDR1 SEHNR and CDR2 FQNEAQ (reference sequence). CDR3 nucleotides: TGTGCCAGCACACACACCGGACTAGCGGGAGTCGAGCAGTACTTC. It codes for CASTHTGLAGVEQYF.

The chain joins TRBV6-5 to TRBJ2-7; no clear D. V was trimmed by 4 bases and J by 9 bases, leaving 10 bases between them. The CDR3 is 11 amino acids. Germline V lookup: CDR1 MNHEY, CDR2 SVGAGI. The CDR3 bases are TGTGCCAGCAGTTGGCTAGGATGGCAGTACTTC. Translating it yields CASSWLGWQYF.

The genes are TRBV20-1 and TRBJ1-1; D is possibly TRBD1 (5 bases). Germline V gene sequence: CDR1 DFQATT, CDR2 SNEGSKA (reference sequence). The V gene lost 2 bases and the J gene lost 12 bases, with 13 bases spanning the gap. The CDR3 length is 11 residues. CDR3: CSARTDRSSFF. The CDR3 DNA sequence: TGCAGTGCTAGAACCGACAGATCATCTTTCTTT.

This clone showed up just once. The chain has TRBV6-5 and TRBJ1-2, with D maybe TRBD1 (6 bases). V dropped 7 bases and J dropped 4 bases, with 19 bases sitting between them. Looked up from germline, CDR1 is MNHEY and CDR2 is SVGAGI. The CDR3 has 15 residues. This CDR3 reads CASTTPGGGPYGYTF. For the CDR3, the DNA is TGTGCCAGCACTACCCCCGGGGGGGGCCCCTATGGCTACACCTTC.

The count of this clone is one. V usage is TRBV5-8 and J usage is TRBJ2-7, with 10 bases fitting TRBD1. CDR3 length: 15 amino acids. Per the germline V gene, CDR1 is SGHTS and CDR2 is YDEGEE. The V and J ends lost 4 bases and 2 bases, in that order; junction bases with no gene match: 6. CDR3 residues: CASSPWTGGPYEQYF. The DNA for the CDR3 is TGTGCCAGCAGCCCCTGGACAGGGGGTCCCTACGAGCAGTACTTC. Looking up the rest from reference TRBV5-8 and TRBJ2-7 gives the full variable domain: EAGVTQSPTHLIKTRGQQATLRCSPISGHTSVYWYQQALGLGLQFLLWYDEGEERNRGNFPPRFSGRQFPNYSSELNVNALELEDSALYLCASSPWTGGPYEQYFGPGTRLTVT.

This clone showed up just once. This CDR3 is also generated by other DNA sequences in the sample. The rearrangement uses TRBV19 and TRBJ1-5; 12 nucleotides agree with TRBD1. The V gene end was trimmed by 3 bases and the J gene end by 7 bases; junction bases not matched to a gene: 7. Germline V gene data show CDR1 as LNHDA and CDR2 as SQIVND (reference sequence). The CDR3 loop spans 16 amino acids. CDR3 in DNA: TGTGCCAGTAGTATCCCGGGACAGGGGGCTAGGCAGCCCCAGCATTTT. Translated, it gives CASSIPGQGARQPQHF.